This T cell receptor beta chain originates from a study of OX40 agonist ivuxolimab in advanced cancers. Clones were read by immunoSEQ multiplex PCR, and TCRdb kept only the in-frame ones, dropping some. There are 60,000 or so clones in the sample; around nine tenths occur only once, and around 0.78% lies in the top ten. A word on this clone: Antigen specificity is unknown.

The trim removed 2 bases at V and 3 bases at J, leaving 14 bases unmatched. Germline assignment: CDR1 SNHLY and CDR2 FYNNEI. CDR3 length equals 19 residues. Overall study findings and caveats: Clonal expansion was among the lowest in partial responders at 0.1-3.0 mg/kg, especially CD8+.

The chain links TRBV2 to TRBJ2-5; 11 positions match TRBD2. This TCR was sampled from an adult with an advanced solid tumor such as melanoma, head and neck, liver or kidney cancer. Here the sequenced sample was CD4+ or CD8+ T cells sorted from blood, taken in a trial of the OX40 agonist ivuxolimab. Here the CDR3 reads CASSEMGVGLAGRKETQYF. For the CDR3, the DNA is TGTGCCAGCAGTGAAATGGGAGTAGGACTAGCGGGCCGGAAAGAGACCCAGTACTTC. The complete variable domain, with remaining parts taken from reference TRBV2 and TRBJ2-5, reads EPEVTQTPSHQVTQMGQEVILRCVPISNHLYFYWYRQILGQKVEFLVSFYNNEISEKSEIFDDQFSVERPDGSNFTLKIRSTKLEDSAMYFCASSEMGVGLAGRKETQYFGPGTRLLVL.